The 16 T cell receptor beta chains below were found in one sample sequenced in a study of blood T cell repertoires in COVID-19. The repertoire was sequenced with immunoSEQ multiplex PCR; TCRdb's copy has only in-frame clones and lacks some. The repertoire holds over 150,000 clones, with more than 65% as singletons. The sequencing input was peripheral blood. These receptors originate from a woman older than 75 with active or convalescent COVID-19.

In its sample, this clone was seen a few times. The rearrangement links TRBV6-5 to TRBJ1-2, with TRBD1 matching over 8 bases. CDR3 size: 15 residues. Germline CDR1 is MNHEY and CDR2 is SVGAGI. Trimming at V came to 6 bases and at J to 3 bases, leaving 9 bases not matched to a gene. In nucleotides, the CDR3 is TGTGCCAGCAGAAGTTTACAGGGGGTATACTATGGCTACACCTTC. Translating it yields CASRSLQGVYYGYTF.

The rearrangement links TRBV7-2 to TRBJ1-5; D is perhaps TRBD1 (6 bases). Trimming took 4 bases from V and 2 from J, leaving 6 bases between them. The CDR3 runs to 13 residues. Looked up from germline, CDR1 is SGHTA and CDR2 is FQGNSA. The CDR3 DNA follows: TGTGCCAGCAGCTGGACAGGCAATCAGCCCCAGCATTTT. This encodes CASSWTGNQPQHF. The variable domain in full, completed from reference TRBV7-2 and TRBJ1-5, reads GAGVSQSPSNKVTEKGKDVELRCDPISGHTALYWYRQSLGQGLEFLIYFQGNSAPDKSGLPSDRFSAERTGGSVSTLTIQRTQQEDSAVYLCASSWTGNQPQHFGDGTRLSIL.

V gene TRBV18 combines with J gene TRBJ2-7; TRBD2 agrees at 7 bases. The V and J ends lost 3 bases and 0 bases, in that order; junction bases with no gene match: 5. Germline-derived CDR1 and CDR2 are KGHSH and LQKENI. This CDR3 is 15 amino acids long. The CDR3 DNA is TGTGCCAGCTCACCGATTGGGACTAACTCCTACGAGCAGTACTTC. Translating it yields CASSPIGTNSYEQYF.

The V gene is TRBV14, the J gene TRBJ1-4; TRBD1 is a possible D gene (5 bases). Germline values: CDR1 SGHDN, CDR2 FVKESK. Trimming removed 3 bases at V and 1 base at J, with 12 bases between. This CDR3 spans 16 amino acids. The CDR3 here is CASSHLDGGTNEKLFF. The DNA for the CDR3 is TGTGCCAGCAGCCATCTTGACGGGGGAACTAATGAAAAACTGTTTTTT.

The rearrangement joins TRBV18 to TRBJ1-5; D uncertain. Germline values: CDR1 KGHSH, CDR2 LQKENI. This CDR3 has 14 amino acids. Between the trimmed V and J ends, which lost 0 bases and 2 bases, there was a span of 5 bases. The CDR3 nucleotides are TGTGCCAGCTCACCACCGAGGGGCAATCAGCCCCAGCATTTT. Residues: CASSPPRGNQPQHF.

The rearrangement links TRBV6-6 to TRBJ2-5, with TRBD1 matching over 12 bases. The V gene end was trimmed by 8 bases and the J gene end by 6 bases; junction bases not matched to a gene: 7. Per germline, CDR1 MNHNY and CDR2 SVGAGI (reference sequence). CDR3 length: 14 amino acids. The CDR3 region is CASQGTGGAKTQYF. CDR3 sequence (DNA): TGTGCCAGCCAAGGGACAGGGGGCGCGAAGACCCAGTACTTC.

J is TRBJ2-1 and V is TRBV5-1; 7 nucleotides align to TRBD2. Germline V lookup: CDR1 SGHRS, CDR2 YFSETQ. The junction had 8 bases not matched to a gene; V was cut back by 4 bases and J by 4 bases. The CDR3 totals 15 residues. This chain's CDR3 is CASSKASGGYNEQFF. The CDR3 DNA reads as TGCGCCAGCAGCAAGGCTAGCGGAGGATACAATGAGCAGTTCTTC.

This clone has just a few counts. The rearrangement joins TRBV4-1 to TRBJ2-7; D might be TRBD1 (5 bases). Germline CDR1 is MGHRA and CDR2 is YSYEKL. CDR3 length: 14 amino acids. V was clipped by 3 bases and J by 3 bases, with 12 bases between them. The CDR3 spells CASSHGAVGYEQYF. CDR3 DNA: TGCGCCAGCAGCCATGGGGCCGTTGGCTACGAGCAGTACTTC.

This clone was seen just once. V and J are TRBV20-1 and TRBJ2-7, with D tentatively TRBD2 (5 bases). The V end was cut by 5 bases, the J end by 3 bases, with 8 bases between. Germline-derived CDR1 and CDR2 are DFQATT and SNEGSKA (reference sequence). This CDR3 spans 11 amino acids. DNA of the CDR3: TGCAGTGCTCCCGAGGGCTACGAGCAGTACTTC. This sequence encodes CSAPEGYEQYF.

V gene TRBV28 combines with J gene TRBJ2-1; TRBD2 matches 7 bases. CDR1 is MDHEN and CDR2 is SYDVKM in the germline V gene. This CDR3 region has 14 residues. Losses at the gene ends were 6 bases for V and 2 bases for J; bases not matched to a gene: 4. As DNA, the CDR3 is TGTGCCAGCAGCATGGGAGGGACCTACAATGAGCAGTTCTTC. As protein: CASSMGGTYNEQFF.

The CDR3 is CASSKDRGRGVVQLNEQFF. The CDR3 DNA reads as TGTGCCAGTAGTAAGGACAGGGGCCGTGGGGTAGTACAACTCAATGAGCAGTTCTTC. This sequence joins TRBV19 and TRBJ2-1; 9 positions match TRBD1. V dropped 4 bases and J dropped 6; count of bases not matched to a gene: 19. In germline, CDR1 is LNHDA, CDR2 SQIVND (reference sequence). The CDR3 consists of 19 residues.

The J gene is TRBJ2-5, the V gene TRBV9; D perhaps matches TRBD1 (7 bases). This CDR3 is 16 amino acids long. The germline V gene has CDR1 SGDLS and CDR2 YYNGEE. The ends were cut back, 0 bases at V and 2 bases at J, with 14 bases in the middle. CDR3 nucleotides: TGTGCCAGCAGCGTAGGGGGGGACAGCCAACAAGAGACCCAGTACTTC. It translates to CASSVGGDSQQETQYF.

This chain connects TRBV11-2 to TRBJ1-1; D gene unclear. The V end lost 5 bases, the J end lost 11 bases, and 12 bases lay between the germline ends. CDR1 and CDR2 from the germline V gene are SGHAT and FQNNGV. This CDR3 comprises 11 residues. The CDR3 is CASSPQVGAFF. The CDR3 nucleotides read TGTGCCAGCAGCCCCCAGGTAGGCGCTTTCTTT.

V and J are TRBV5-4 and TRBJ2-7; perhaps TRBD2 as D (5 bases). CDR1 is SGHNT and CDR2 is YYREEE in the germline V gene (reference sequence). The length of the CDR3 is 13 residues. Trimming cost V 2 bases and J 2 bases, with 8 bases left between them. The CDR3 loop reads CASSLSGTYEQYF. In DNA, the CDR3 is TGTGCCAGCAGCTTAAGCGGAACCTACGAGCAGTACTTC. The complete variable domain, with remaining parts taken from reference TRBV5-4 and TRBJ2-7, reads ETGVTQSPTHLIKTRGQQVTLRCSSQSGHNTVSWYQQALGQGPQFIFQYYREEENGRGNFPPRFSGLQFPNYSSELNVNALELDDSALYLCASSLSGTYEQYFGPGTRLTVT.

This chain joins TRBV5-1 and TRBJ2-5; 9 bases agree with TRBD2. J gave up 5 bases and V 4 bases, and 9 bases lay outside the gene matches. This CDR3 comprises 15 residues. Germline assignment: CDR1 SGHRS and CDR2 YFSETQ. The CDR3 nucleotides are TGCGCCAGCAGCGAAAATGGACTAGCGCTGGAGACCCAGTACTTC. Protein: CASSENGLALETQYF. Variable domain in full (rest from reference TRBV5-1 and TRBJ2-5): KAGVTQTPRYLIKTRGQQVTLSCSPISGHRSVSWYQQTPGQGLQFLFEYFSETQRNKGNFPGRFSGRQFSNSRSEMNVSTLELGDSALYLCASSENGLALETQYFGPGTRLLVL.

CDR3 residues: CASSYRGTGVTEAFF. The CDR3 DNA reads TGTGCCAGCAGTTACCGAGGGACAGGGGTCACTGAAGCTTTCTTT. This chain joins TRBV6-5 and TRBJ1-1, with 10 bases identical to TRBD1. In germline, CDR1 is MNHEY, CDR2 SVGAGI. V shed 2 bases and J 4 bases; nucleotides not matched to a gene: 4. CDR3 length: 15 amino acids.